The 27 T cell receptor beta chains listed next were all sequenced from one sample in a study of PD-1 blockade in classical Hodgkin lymphoma. Clones were sequenced by immunoSEQ multiplex PCR, and TCRdb holds only the in-frame ones, with some missing. The data show roughly 97,000 clones, with over 80% seen just once and less than 15% held by the top ten. All patients relapsed after autologous stem cell transplantation, and brentuximab vedotin exposure varied. Material: peripheral blood mononuclear cells (PBMCs), obtained at baseline. Source of these receptors: a human donor with classical Hodgkin lymphoma.

The CDR3 DNA sequence: TGCAGCGTTGTTCGGGGGGCTTCCCTCGGGACCGGGGAGCTGTTTTTT. Translated, it gives CSVVRGASLGTGELFF. The chain has TRBV29-1 and TRBJ2-2; weak D call: TRBD2 (7 bases). The CDR3 spans 16 residues. In germline, CDR1 is SQVTM, CDR2 ANQGSEA. V was clipped by 4 bases and J by 5 bases, with 20 bases between them.

The chain has TRBV10-3 and TRBJ2-2, with 8 bases aligning to TRBD1. Trimming removed 8 bases from V and 5 bases from J; junction bases left unmatched: 4. Germline CDR1 ENHRY, CDR2 SYGVKD. The CDR3 loop spans 13 amino acids. The DNA of the CDR3 is TGTGCCATCGGACAGGGCCCTACCGGGGAGCTGTTTTTT. This sequence encodes CAIGQGPTGELFF.

The rearrangement links TRBV19 to TRBJ2-1; D might be TRBD1 or TRBD2, each matching 5 bases. Germline CDR1 LNHDA, CDR2 SQIVND (reference sequence). V was trimmed by 4 bases and J by 7 bases, leaving 14 bases between them. The CDR3 loop spans 14 amino acids. The CDR3 nucleotides are TGTGCCAGTAGTACCGGGCCAGGGAGAAATGAGCAGTTCTTC. Its translation: CASSTGPGRNEQFF.

This clone was picked up one time. CDR3 coding DNA: TGTGCCAGCCGAAAGTCGTGGAGGGTAAACACTGAAGCTTTCTTT. Amino acids: CASRKSWRVNTEAFF. The chain employs TRBV6-5 and TRBJ1-1; D call uncertain. V lost 8 bases and J lost 2, with 18 bases in between. CDR3 length: 15 residues. The germline V gene encodes CDR1 MNHEY and CDR2 SVGAGI.

V and J are TRBV5-1 and TRBJ1-1; D perhaps matches TRBD1 (6 bases). V was shortened by 2 bases and J by 4 bases, with 15 bases between the two germline ends. The germline gives CDR1 SGHRS, CDR2 YFSETQ. This CDR3 comprises 15 residues. The CDR3 sequence is CASSLQGISVTEAFF. The CDR3 DNA sequence: TGCGCCAGCAGCTTACAGGGTATATCGGTCACTGAAGCTTTCTTT.

The chain combines TRBV5-4 with TRBJ2-7, with 7 bases identical to TRBD1. The ends lost 4 bases at V and 4 bases at J; junction bases unmatched: 5. Per the germline V gene, CDR1 is SGHNT and CDR2 is YYREEE (reference sequence). This CDR3 is built from 13 residues. DNA for the CDR3: TGTGCCAGCAGCCTACAGGGGTGGTACGAGCAGTACTTC. Protein sequence: CASSLQGWYEQYF.

The table lists this clone with a few counts. Written as DNA, the CDR3 is TGTGCCAGCAGTGCCCGACCGTGGGGCCGATCCTACGAGCAGTACTTC. Its translation is CASSARPWGRSYEQYF. The V and J genes are TRBV28 and TRBJ2-7, with D maybe TRBD1 (5 bases). CDR3 length equals 16 residues. CDR1 and CDR2 from the germline V gene are MDHEN and SYDVKM. The V and J ends lost 5 bases and 1 base respectively, with 18 bases between them. Looking up the rest from reference TRBV28 and TRBJ2-7 gives the full variable domain: DVKVTQSSRYLVKRTGEKVFLECVQDMDHENMFWYRQDPGLGLRLIYFSYDVKMKEKGDIPEGYSVSREKKERFSLILESASTNQTSMYLCASSARPWGRSYEQYFGPGTRLTVT.

J is TRBJ1-5 and V is TRBV7-2, with D perhaps TRBD1 (6 bases). Between the trimmed V and J ends, which lost 5 bases and 0 bases, there was a span of 8 bases. CDR1 SGHTA and CDR2 FQGNSA come from the germline V gene. This CDR3 spans 14 amino acids. CDR3 sequence (DNA): TGTGCCAGCAGCCGGGACAATAGCAATCAGCCCCAGCATTTT. It translates to CASSRDNSNQPQHF.

The gene calls are TRBV29-1 and TRBJ2-3; TRBD2 matches at 7 bases. J gave up 0 bases and V 4 bases, and 4 bases lay outside the gene matches. Per the germline V gene, CDR1 is SQVTM and CDR2 is ANQGSEA. The CDR3 is 14 amino acids. CDR3 in DNA: TGCAGCGTTGTTGGTAGCGGGAGCACAGATACGCAGTATTTT. Amino acid sequence: CSVVGSGSTDTQYF.

This clone was detected a few times. V and J are TRBV19 and TRBJ2-5, with D perhaps TRBD1 (6 bases). Looked up from germline, CDR1 is LNHDA and CDR2 is SQIVND (reference sequence). V was pared by 4 bases and J by 2 bases, with 11 bases between. This CDR3 is 14 amino acids long. CDR3 nucleotide sequence: TGTGCCAGTAGTAAGGACAGCCTTCAAGAGACCCAGTACTTC. Encoded protein: CASSKDSLQETQYF.

This clone was seen only a few times. The chain is built from TRBV21-1 and TRBJ1-3; TRBD1, the D gene given by the table, was not confirmed from the DNA. TRBV21-1 is designated a pseudogene. The CDR3 is made up of 21 amino acids. The CDR3 here is CASRGWGLLIRGRDRGNTIYF. The CDR3 coding sequence is TGTGCCAGCAGAGGCTGGGGACTACTTATCAGGGGGCGCGATCGTGGAAACACCATATATTTT.

In this sample, this clone turned up a few times. The V gene is TRBV25-1, the J gene TRBJ2-1, with 10 nucleotides matching TRBD2. Germline trimming cut 2 bases from V and 6 bases from J; bases unmatched to any gene: 13. Germline V gene sequence: CDR1 MGHDK, CDR2 SYGVNS. The CDR3 is made up of 18 amino acids. The CDR3 DNA reads as TGTGCCAGCAGTGAACCCGATCCACTAGCGGGACGACCCAATGAGCAGTTCTTC. Translated: CASSEPDPLAGRPNEQFF.

The chain combines TRBV6-6 with TRBJ1-5; D possibly corresponds to TRBD1 (5 bases). Germline V gene lookup returns CDR1 MNHNY and CDR2 SVGAGI (reference sequence). The CDR3 is 14 residues long. Between the trimmed V and J ends, which lost 2 bases and 1 base, there was a span of 6 bases. The CDR3 protein is CASSYEGSNQPQHF. The DNA of the CDR3 is TGTGCCAGCAGTTACGAGGGGAGCAATCAGCCCCAGCATTTT.

The V and J genes are TRBV13 and TRBJ2-7; 10 nucleotides line up with TRBD1. There are 14 residues in the CDR3. J lost 7 bases, V lost 5 bases, and 8 bases had no gene match. CDR1 PRHDT and CDR2 FYEKMQ come from the germline V gene (reference sequence). The CDR3 DNA reads TGTGCCAGCAGCCCAAGACAGGGGGCTCAAGAGCAGTACTTC. This translates into CASSPRQGAQEQYF.

The J gene is TRBJ2-1, the V gene TRBV6-1; 9 bases map to TRBD2. The ends lost 6 bases at V and 9 bases at J; junction bases unmatched: 12. CDR3 length equals 15 residues. CDR1 is MNHNS and CDR2 is SASEGT in the germline V gene. CDR3: CASRPSPGTSSEQFF. In DNA form, the CDR3 reads TGTGCCAGCAGACCAAGTCCCGGGACTAGCTCTGAGCAGTTCTTC.

A few counts support this clone. The chain has TRBV6-1 and TRBJ1-1, with D tentatively TRBD1 (6 bases). With 2 bases removed from V and 5 bases from J, the gap between germline ends came to 18 bases. Germline V lookup: CDR1 MNHNS, CDR2 SASEGT. The CDR3 sequence is 16 residues long. The CDR3 reads CASSEHPLQGGTEAFF. The CDR3 DNA reads TGTGCCAGCAGTGAACATCCATTACAGGGAGGGACTGAAGCTTTCTTT.

The V and J genes are TRBV7-6 and TRBJ2-3; 9 bases map to TRBD2. CDR3 length: 16 amino acids. V trimming: 6 bases; J trimming: 4 bases; junction bases outside the gene matches: 11. Germline CDR1 is SGHVS and CDR2 is FNYEAQ. CDR3 coding DNA: TGTGCCAGCAGGGGTTTAGCGGGAGCTGGCGCAGATACGCAGTATTTT. It encodes CASRGLAGAGADTQYF.

V and J are TRBV7-9 and TRBJ1-1, with no clear D. The CDR3 spans 11 residues. V lost 7 bases, J lost 0 bases, and 3 bases lay in between. The germline V gene encodes CDR1 SEHNR and CDR2 FQNEAQ (reference sequence). The CDR3 region has the DNA TGTGCCAGCACGCTGAACACTGAAGCTTTCTTT. This gives the protein CASTLNTEAFF.

This clone has only one observation. V is TRBV9 and J is TRBJ2-1; 12 bases map to TRBD1. Germline CDR1 is SGDLS and CDR2 is YYNGEE. With V trimmed by 4 bases and J by 5 bases, 7 bases remained unmatched. The CDR3 covers 16 residues. The CDR3 DNA follows: TGTGCCAGCAGCTTCTGGGACAGGGGGCGAAACAATGAGCAGTTCTTC. Protein: CASSFWDRGRNNEQFF.

This chain uses TRBV21-1 with TRBJ2-5; the table's D call TRBD2 went unverified against the DNA. TRBV21-1 is a pseudogene locus. This CDR3 region has 14 residues. CDR3 amino acids: CASSKVSGRETQYF. In nucleotides, the CDR3 is TGTGCCAGCAGCAAAGTGAGCGGGAGGGAGACCCAGTACTTC.

The V and J genes are TRBV19 and TRBJ2-7; D unclear. The CDR3 is 13 amino acids. CDR1 LNHDA and CDR2 SQIVND come from the germline V gene (reference sequence). The V gene lost 6 bases and the J gene lost 3 bases, with 12 bases spanning the gap. CDR3 sequence reads: CASSLSSYYEQYF. The CDR3 region has the DNA TGTGCCAGTAGCCTCTCCTCCTACTACGAGCAGTACTTC. Full variable domain (outside the CDR3, taken from reference TRBV19 and TRBJ2-7): DGGITQSPKYLFRKEGQNVTLSCEQNLNHDAMYWYRQDPGQGLRLIYYSQIVNDFQKGDIAEGYSVSREKKESFPLTVTSAQKNPTAFYLCASSLSSYYEQYFGPGTRLTVT.

V is TRBV2 and J is TRBJ1-1; D not resolved. This CDR3 comprises 15 residues. Germline V lookup: CDR1 SNHLY, CDR2 FYNNEI. The V and J ends lost 2 bases and 4 bases respectively, with 14 bases between them. The CDR3 DNA reads as TGTGCCAGCAGTGAAAGGCTTTTGGTGGGCACTGAAGCTTTCTTT. It is translated as CASSERLLVGTEAFF. The variable domain in full, with the rest retrieved from reference TRBV2 and TRBJ1-1, is EPEVTQTPSHQVTQMGQEVILRCVPISNHLYFYWYRQILGQKVEFLVSFYNNEISEKSEIFDDQFSVERPDGSNFTLKIRSTKLEDSAMYFCASSERLLVGTEAFFGQGTRLTVV.

This rearrangement joins TRBV29-1 to TRBJ2-3; 10 positions agree with TRBD2. The CDR3 runs 12 residues. Germline V gives CDR1 SQVTM, CDR2 ANQGSEA. V was clipped by 5 bases and J by 7 bases; unmatched bases: 3. The CDR3 DNA reads TGCAGCGTTCCTAGCGGGAGCAATACGCAGTATTTT. Protein product: CSVPSGSNTQYF.

The rearrangement uses TRBV2 and TRBJ2-5, with D possibly being TRBD1 or TRBD2 (6 bases each). Trimming left V 2 bases short and J 5 bases short, with 18 bases between. The germline CDR1 and CDR2 sequences are SNHLY and FYNNEI. The CDR3 totals 16 residues. The CDR3 reads CASSERRGSGLETQYF. For the CDR3, the DNA is TGTGCCAGCAGTGAAAGGAGGGGGTCCGGGCTGGAGACCCAGTACTTC. The full variable domain, in which reference TRBV2 and TRBJ2-5 provide the parts outside the CDR3, is EPEVTQTPSHQVTQMGQEVILRCVPISNHLYFYWYRQILGQKVEFLVSFYNNEISEKSEIFDDQFSVERPDGSNFTLKIRSTKLEDSAMYFCASSERRGSGLETQYFGPGTRLLVL.

This clone was observed a few times. This chain uses TRBV21-1 with TRBJ2-3; TRBD2, the D gene given by the table, was not confirmed from the DNA. TRBV21-1 is marked as a pseudogene. The CDR3 runs to 20 residues. The CDR3 DNA sequence: TGTGCCAGCAGCAAAATGCCCGGTCCCGGACTAGCGGGAGGGCCAGATACGCAGTATTTT. Translated: CASSKMPGPGLAGGPDTQYF.

The chain links TRBV5-1 to TRBJ2-7; 14 nucleotides agree with TRBD2. From germline, CDR1 is SGHRS and CDR2 YFSETQ. The CDR3 extends over 14 amino acids. The V and J ends lost 4 bases and 10 bases, in that order; junction bases with no gene match: 7. CDR3 protein: CASSPRTSGRFQYF. CDR3 bases: TGCGCCAGCAGCCCTAGGACTAGCGGGAGGTTTCAGTACTTC.

The chain is built from TRBV5-6 and TRBJ2-1; 7 nucleotides match TRBD2. The trim removed 4 bases at V and 3 bases at J, leaving 7 bases unmatched. CDR3 length: 15 residues. Germline loops: CDR1 SGHDT, CDR2 YYEEEE. The CDR3 here is CASSARGGGYNEQFF. CDR3 bases: TGTGCCAGCAGCGCCCGAGGCGGGGGCTACAATGAGCAGTTCTTC.